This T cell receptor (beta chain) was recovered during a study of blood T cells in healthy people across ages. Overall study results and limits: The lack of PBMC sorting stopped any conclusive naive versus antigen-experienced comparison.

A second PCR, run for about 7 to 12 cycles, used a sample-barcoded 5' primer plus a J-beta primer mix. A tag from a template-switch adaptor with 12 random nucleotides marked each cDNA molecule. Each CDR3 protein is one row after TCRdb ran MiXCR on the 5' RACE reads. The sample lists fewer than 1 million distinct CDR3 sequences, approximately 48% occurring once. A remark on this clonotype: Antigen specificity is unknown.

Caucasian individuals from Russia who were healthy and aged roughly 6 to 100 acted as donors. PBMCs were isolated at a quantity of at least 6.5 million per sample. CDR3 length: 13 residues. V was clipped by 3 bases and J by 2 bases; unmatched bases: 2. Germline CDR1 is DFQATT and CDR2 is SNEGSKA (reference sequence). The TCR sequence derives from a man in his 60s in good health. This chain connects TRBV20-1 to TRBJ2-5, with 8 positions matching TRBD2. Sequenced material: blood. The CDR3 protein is CSASTSGQETQYF. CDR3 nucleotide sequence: TGCAGTGCTAGCACTAGCGGACAAGAGACCCAGTACTTC.